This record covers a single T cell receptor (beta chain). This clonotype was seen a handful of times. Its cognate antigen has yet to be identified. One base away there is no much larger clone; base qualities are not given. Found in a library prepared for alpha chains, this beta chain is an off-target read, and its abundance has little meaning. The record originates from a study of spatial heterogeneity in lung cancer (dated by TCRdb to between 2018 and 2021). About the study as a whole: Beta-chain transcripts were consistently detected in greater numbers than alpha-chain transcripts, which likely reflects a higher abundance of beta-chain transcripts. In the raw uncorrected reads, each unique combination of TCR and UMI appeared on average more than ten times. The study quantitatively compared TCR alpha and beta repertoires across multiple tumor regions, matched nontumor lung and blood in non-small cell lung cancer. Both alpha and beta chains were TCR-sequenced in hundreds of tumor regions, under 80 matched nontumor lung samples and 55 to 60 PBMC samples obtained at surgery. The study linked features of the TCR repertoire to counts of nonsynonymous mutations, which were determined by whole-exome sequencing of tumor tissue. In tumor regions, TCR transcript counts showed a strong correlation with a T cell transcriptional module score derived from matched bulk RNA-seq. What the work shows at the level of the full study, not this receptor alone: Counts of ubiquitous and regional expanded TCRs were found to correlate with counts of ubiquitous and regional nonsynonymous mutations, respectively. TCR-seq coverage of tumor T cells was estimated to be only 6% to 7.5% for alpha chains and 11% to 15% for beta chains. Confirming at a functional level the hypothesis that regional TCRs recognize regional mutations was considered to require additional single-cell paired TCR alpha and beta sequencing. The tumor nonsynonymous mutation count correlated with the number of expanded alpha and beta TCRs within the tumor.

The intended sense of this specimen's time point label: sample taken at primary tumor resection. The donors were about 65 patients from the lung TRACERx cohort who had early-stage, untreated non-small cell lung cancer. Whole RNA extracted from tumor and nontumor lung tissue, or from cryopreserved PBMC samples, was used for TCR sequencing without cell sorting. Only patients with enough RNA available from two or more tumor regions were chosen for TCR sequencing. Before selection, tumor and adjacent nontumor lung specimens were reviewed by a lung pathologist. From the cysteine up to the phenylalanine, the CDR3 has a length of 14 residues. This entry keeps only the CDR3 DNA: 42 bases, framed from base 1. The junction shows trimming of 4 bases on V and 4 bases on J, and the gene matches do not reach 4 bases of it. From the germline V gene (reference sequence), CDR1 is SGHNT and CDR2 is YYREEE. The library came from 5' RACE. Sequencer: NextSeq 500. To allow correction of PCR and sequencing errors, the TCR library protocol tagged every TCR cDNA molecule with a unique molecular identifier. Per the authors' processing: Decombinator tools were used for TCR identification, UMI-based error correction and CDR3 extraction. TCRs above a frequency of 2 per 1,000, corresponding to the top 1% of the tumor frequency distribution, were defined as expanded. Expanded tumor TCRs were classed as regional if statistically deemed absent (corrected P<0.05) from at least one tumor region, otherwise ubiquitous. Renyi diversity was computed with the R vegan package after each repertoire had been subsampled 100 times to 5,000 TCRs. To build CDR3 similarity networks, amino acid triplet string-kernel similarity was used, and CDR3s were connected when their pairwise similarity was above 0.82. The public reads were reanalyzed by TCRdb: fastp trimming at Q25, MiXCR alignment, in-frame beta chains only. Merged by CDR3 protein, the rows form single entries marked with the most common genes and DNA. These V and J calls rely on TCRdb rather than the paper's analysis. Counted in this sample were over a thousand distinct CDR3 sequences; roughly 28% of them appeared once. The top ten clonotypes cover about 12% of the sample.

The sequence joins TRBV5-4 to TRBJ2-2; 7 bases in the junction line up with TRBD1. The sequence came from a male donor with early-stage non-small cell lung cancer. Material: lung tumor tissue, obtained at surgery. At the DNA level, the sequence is TGTGCCAGCAGCCTCACAGGGGCCACCGGGGAGCTGTTTTTT. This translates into CASSLTGATGELFF.